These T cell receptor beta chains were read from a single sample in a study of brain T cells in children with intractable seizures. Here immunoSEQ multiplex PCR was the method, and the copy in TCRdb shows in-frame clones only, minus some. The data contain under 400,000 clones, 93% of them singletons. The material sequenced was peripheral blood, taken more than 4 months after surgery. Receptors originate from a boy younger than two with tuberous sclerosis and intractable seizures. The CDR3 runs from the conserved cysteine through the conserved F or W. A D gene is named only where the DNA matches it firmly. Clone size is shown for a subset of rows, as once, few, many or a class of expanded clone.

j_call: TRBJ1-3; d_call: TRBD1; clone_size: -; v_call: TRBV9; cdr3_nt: TGTGCCAGCAGCTTGGACAGGGGGTTGTCTGGAAACACCATATATTTT; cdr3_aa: CASSLDRGLSGNTIYF
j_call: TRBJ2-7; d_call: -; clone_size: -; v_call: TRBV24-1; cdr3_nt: TGTGCCACCGTTAGACAGGAGACCTACGAGCAGTACTTC; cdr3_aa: CATVRQETYEQYF
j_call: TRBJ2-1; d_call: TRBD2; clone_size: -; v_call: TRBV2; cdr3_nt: TGTGCCAGCAGTGAAAAAAGGTGGACTAGGTCGGGCAATGAGCAGTTCTTC; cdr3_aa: CASSEKRWTRSGNEQFF
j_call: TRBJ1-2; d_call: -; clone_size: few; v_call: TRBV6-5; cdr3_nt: TGTGCCAGCAGTACCCGTGGCAGGGGCCATGGCTACACCTTC; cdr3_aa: CASSTRGRGHGYTF
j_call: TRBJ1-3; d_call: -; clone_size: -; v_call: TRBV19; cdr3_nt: TGTGCCAGTAGTATCTCCGGGACACTGTCTGGAAACACCATATATTTT; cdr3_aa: CASSISGTLSGNTIYF
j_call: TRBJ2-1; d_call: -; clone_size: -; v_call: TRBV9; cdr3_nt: TGTGCCAGCAGCCGAGGGGGGAGCTCCTACAATGAGCAGTTCTTC; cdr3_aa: CASSRGGSSYNEQFF
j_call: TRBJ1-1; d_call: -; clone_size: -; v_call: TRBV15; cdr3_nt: TGTGCCACCAGCAGAGACCATAAGGACACTGAAGCTTTCTTT; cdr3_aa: CATSRDHKDTEAFF
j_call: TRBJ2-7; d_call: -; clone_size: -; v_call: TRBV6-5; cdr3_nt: TGTGCCAGCAGCCTGGTATTGACAGCCGAAGAGCAGTACTTC; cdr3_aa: CASSLVLTAEEQYF
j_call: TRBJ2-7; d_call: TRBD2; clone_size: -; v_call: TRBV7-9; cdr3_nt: TGTGCCAGCAGCGCAACCGGGACTAGCGGGCCTCCACCCAGCTACGAGCAGTACTTC; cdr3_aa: CASSATGTSGPPPSYEQYF
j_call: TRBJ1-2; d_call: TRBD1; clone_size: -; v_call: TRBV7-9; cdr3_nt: TGTGCCAGCAGCAATGATCGGACAGGGCAAGCTAACTATGGCTACACCTTC; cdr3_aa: CASSNDRTGQANYGYTF
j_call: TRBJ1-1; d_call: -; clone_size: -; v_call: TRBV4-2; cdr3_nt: TGTGCCAGCAGCCAAATCGGGGCTGAAGCTTTCTTT; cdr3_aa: CASSQIGAEAFF
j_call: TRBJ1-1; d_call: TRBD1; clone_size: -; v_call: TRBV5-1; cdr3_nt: TGCGCCAGCAGCTTGGCCGGGCAGGGGGAGGGCACTGAAGCTTTCTTT; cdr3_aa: CASSLAGQGEGTEAFF
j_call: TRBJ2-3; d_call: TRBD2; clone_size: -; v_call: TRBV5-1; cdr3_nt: TGCGCCAGCAGCCTGGGAGGGTATGCCGAGGCGGCAGATACGCAGTATTTT; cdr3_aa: CASSLGGYAEAADTQYF
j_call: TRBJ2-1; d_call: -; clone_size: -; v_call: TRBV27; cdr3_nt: TGTGCCAGCAGTATACAGGCAACTAACTACAATGAGCAGTTCTTC; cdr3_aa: CASSIQATNYNEQFF
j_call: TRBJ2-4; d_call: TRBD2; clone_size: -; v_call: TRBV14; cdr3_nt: TGTGCCAGCAGCCAAGGATTGCTATCGGGCAGGGAGGGAAACATTCAGTACTTC; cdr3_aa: CASSQGLLSGREGNIQYF
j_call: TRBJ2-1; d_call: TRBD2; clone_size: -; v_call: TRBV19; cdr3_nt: TGTGCCAGTAGTATTAGCGGGAGTGAGCAGTTCTTC; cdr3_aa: CASSISGSEQFF
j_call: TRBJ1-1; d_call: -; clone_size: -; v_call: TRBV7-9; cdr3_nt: TGTGCCAGCAGCTCAACCCCGGGCGAAGCTTTCTTT; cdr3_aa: CASSSTPGEAFF
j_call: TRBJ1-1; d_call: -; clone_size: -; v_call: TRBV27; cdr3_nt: TGTGCCAGCAGCAGGGCTTTGAACACTGAAGCTTTCTTT; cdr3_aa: CASSRALNTEAFF
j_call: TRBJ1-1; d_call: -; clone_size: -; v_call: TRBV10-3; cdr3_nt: TGTGCCACCCACAGGGTCCAGAACACTGAAGCTTTCTTT; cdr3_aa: CATHRVQNTEAFF
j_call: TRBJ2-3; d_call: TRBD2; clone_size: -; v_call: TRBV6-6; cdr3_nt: TGTGCCAGCAGCCCCACTAGCGGCACAGATACGCAGTATTTT; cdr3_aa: CASSPTSGTDTQYF
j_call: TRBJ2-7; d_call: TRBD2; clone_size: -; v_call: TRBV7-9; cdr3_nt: TGTGCCAGCAGCCCCGGGACTAGAGGTCACGAGCAGTACTTC; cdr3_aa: CASSPGTRGHEQYF
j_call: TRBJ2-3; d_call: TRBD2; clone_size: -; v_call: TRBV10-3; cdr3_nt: TGTGCCATCAGTGAGAGACTAGCGGGAGATGATACGCAGTATTTT; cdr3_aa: CAISERLAGDDTQYF
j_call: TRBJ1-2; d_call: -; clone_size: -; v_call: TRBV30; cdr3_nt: TGTGCCTGTAGCTCGTCCGGGAACTATGGCTACACCTTC; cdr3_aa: CACSSSGNYGYTF
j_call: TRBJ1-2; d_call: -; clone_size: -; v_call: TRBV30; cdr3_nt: TGTGCCTCGGAGAAGTTTGTTGAATCTGGCTACACCTTC; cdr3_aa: CASEKFVESGYTF
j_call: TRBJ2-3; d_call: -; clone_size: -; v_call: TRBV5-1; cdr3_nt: TGCGCCAGCAGCTTGGAAGGACACATTAGCACAGATACGCAGTATTTT; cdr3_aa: CASSLEGHISTDTQYF
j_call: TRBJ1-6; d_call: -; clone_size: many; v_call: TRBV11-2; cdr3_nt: TGTGCCAGCAGCTTCCGACATTTTCGAAATTCACCCCTCCACTTT; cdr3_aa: CASSFRHFRNSPLHF
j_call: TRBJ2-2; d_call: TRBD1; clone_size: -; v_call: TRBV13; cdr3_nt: TGTGCCAGCAGCTTAGCAGGGGGCGCGAGTAGCGGGGAGCTGTTTTTT; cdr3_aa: CASSLAGGASSGELFF
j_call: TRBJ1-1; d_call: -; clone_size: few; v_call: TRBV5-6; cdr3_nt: TGTGCCAGCAGCTTGCTTGGTCTCTGGGCTTTCTTT; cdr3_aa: CASSLLGLWAFF